This T cell receptor beta chain came from a study of T cell repertoires in cytomegalovirus infection. As for the study in general: Matching HLA type and CMV infection were both indicated by public TCR beta signatures.

With regard to this clonotype: Its target is unknown.

MiXCR, applied by TCRdb to the reads, yields one record per CDR3 protein. Among fewer than 1,000,000 distinct CDR3 sequences listed, less than 35% were seen once. Germline V gives CDR1 MGHDK, CDR2 SYGVNS. The CDR3 is 15 residues long. V was cut by 9 bases and J by 2 bases, with 18 bases left in between. The chain joins TRBV25-1 to TRBJ2-3; tentative D call: TRBD2 (5 bases). Here the sequenced sample was cultured CD8+ T cells from PBMCs, taken from culture after CMV antigen stimulation. The receptor's source is a human donor in good health (CMV status not recorded). Some clones in this sample may be carry-over from other donors' samples. The CDR3 loop reads CASSIGSALTDTQYF. The DNA for the CDR3 is TGTGCCAGTTCCATCGGTAGCGCCCTCACAGATACGCAGTATTTT. Using reference TRBV25-1 and TRBJ2-3 for the parts outside the CDR3, the full variable domain is EADIYQTPRYLVIGTGKKITLECSQTMGHDKMYWYQQDPGMELHLIHYSYGVNSTEKGDLSSESTVSRIRTEHFPLTLESARPSHTSQYLCASSIGSALTDTQYFGPGTRLTVL.